Each of the 7 T cell receptor beta chains below was sequenced from the same sample in a study of long-term antiretroviral therapy in people with HIV. The authors ran the immunoSEQ assay, v3.0, at survey level. Clones were read by immunoSEQ multiplex PCR, and TCRdb kept only the in-frame ones, dropping some. The sample comprises about 25,000 clones, approximately 88% of which are singletons, and approximately 16% rests with the top ten. The input for sequencing was unsorted PBMCs, taken around 4.5 years after starting antiretroviral therapy. All receptors come from a man aged 25-40 years with HIV.

The chain employs TRBV5-8 and TRBJ2-3; 16 bases align to TRBD2. The germline V gene has CDR1 SGHTS and CDR2 YDEGEE. The junction had 11 bases not matched to a gene; V was cut back by 4 bases and J by 0 bases. The CDR3 is made up of 20 amino acids. CDR3 nucleotide sequence: TGTGCCAGCAGCCTCTTCCAGGGACTAGCGGGAGGGGATAGCACAGATACGCAGTATTTT. This sequence encodes CASSLFQGLAGGDSTDTQYF.

This clone was observed a few times. This chain's CDR3 is CASGLDVHIFYGYTF. CDR3 nucleotide sequence: TGTGCTAGTGGTTTGGATGTCCACATCTTCTATGGCTACACCTTC. V is TRBV12-5 and J is TRBJ1-2; D is unclear. Trimming stripped 1 base from V and 4 bases from J, with 13 bases between. In germline, CDR1 is LGHNT, CDR2 FRNRAP. This CDR3 has 15 amino acids.

The chain links TRBV4-1 to TRBJ2-1; 8 bases are a match to TRBD1. With 2 bases clipped from V and 3 bases from J, the junction kept 6 bases outside the gene matches. Germline values: CDR1 MGHRA, CDR2 YSYEKL. The CDR3 covers 16 residues. CDR3 bases: TGCGCCAGCAGCCAACCGGGACAGGAAAACTACAATGAGCAGTTCTTC. Its translation: CASSQPGQENYNEQFF.

The chain joins TRBV28 to TRBJ1-5; no clear D gene. V lost 10 bases and J 10 bases, leaving 17 bases between the germline ends. CDR1 MDHEN and CDR2 SYDVKM come from the germline V gene. This CDR3 has 12 amino acids. The CDR3 protein is CANRAGRGPQHF. CDR3 nucleotides: TGTGCCAACAGAGCCGGTCGGGGTCCCCAGCATTTT.

This chain links TRBV7-3 with TRBJ2-1; perhaps TRBD2 as D (7 bases). Germline CDR1 is SGHTA and CDR2 is FQGTGA. The CDR3 extends over 17 amino acids. V dropped 2 bases and J dropped 5 bases, with 19 bases sitting between them. CDR3 bases: TGTGCCAGCAGCTTACTAGGGGGAGGGGGAGGGAACAATGAGCAGTTCTTC. Translation: CASSLLGGGGGNNEQFF.

CDR3 region: CASSWGDQGTEAFF. Written as DNA, the CDR3 is TGCGCCAGCAGCTGGGGGGACCAGGGCACTGAAGCTTTCTTT. V gene TRBV5-1 combines with J gene TRBJ1-1; maybe TRBD1 (5 bases). Trimming pared 3 bases from V and 4 bases from J, leaving 13 bases between. The V gene's germline CDR1 is SGHRS and CDR2 YFSETQ. The CDR3 consists of 14 residues.

The chain is built from TRBV18 and TRBJ2-5; no reliable D call. This CDR3 region has 12 residues. The V and J ends lost 6 bases and 5 bases respectively, with 10 bases between them. In germline, CDR1 is KGHSH, CDR2 LQKENI. The CDR3 loop is CASSLLRETQYF. The CDR3 DNA reads TGTGCCAGCTCGTTACTACGGGAGACCCAGTACTTC. Full variable domain (rest looked up from reference TRBV18 and TRBJ2-5): NAGVMQNPRHLVRRRGQEARLRCSPMKGHSHVYWYRQLPEEGLKFMVYLQKENIIDESGMPKERFSAEFPKEGPSILRIQQVVRGDSAAYFCASSLLRETQYFGPGTRLLVL.